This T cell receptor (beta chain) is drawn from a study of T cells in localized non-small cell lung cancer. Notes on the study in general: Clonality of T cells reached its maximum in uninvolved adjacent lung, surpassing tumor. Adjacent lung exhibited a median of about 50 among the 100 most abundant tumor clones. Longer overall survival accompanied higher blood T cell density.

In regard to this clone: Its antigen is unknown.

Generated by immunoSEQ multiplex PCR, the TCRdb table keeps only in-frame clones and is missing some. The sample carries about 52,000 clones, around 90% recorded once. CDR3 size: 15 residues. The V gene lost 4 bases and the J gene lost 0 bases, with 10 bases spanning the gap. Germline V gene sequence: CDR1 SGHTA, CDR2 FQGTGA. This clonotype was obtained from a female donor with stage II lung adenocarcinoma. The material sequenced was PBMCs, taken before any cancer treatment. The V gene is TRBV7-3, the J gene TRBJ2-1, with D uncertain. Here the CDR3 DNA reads TGTGCCAGCAGCTCGGGCCCGAGCTCCTACAATGAGCAGTTCTTC. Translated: CASSSGPSSYNEQFF.